Described below is a single T cell receptor (beta chain) sequence and its context. Antigen unknown. The sample is drawn from a study of T cells in narcolepsy. Germline V lookup: CDR1 SEHNR, CDR2 FQNEAQ (reference sequence). CDR3 length: 16 amino acids. The V and J ends lost 0 bases and 1 base respectively, with 7 bases between them. The assay was immunoSEQ multiplex PCR, and TCRdb's table has in-frame clones only and misses some. Here the sample spans about 41,000 clones, 70% to 90% being singletons. Study-level results: In some patient and control memory CD4+ samples, autoreactive clones were absent.

V usage is TRBV7-9 and J usage is TRBJ1-6, with D perhaps TRBD1 (5 bases). The sequence was obtained from a human donor with narcolepsy. Sequencing was carried out using CD45RA- memory CD4+ T cells from PBMCs. This chain's CDR3 is CASSLAGVSYNSPLHF. CDR3 sequence (DNA): TGTGCCAGCAGCTTAGCAGGGGTGTCCTATAATTCACCCCTCCACTTT.